This T cell receptor (beta chain) was found in a study of T cell responses to AZD1222 COVID-19 vaccine. General study findings and limits: Baseline seropositivity occurred in only a handful of AZD1222 recipients.

As to this clone: Antigen specificity is unknown.

TCRdb's copy holds only in-frame clones and misses some; the assay was immunoSEQ multiplex PCR. The sample shows around 31,000 clones, roughly 90% of them seen only once. This CDR3 is 15 amino acids long. Trimming removed 1 base at V and 0 bases at J, with 10 bases between. CDR1 and CDR2 from the germline V gene are SGHTA and FQGNSA. This clonotype originated in an adult in good health. Sequenced here: peripheral blood, sampled on day 0 of AZD1222 vaccination. The chain carries TRBV7-2 and TRBJ2-7; tentatively, D is TRBD1 (6 bases). For the CDR3, the DNA is TGTGCCAGCAGCTTAGTCGGACAGTCCTCCTACGAGCAGTACTTC. As protein: CASSLVGQSSYEQYF.